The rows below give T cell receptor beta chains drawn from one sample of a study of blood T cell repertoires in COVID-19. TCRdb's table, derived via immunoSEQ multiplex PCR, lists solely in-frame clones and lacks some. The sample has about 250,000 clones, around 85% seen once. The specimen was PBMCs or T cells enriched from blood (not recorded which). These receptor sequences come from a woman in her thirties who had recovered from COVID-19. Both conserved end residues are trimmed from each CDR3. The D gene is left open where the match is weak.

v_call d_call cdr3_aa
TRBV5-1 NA ASKDKPSYNEQF
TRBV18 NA ASSPGQQNTEAF
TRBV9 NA ASSVEGRGGNEQF
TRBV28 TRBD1 ASSGIRDRAYEQY
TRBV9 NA ASSRGSSRGNLPLH
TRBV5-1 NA ASTRAQGNQETQY
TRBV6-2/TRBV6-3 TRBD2 ASSLALPSGSHLRNSYNEQF
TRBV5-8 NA ASSLEQGSPLH
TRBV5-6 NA ASSLRGGVTEAF
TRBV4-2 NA ASSPARVAGNTIY
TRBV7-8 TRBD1 ASSLGGQDRQPQH
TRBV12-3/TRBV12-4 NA ASSSQGNEQF
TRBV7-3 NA ASSPNRDGTEAF
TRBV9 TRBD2 ASKEGSGSGTDTQY
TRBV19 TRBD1 ASSMGQSYEQY
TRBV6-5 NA ASSLRQANTEAF
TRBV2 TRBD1 ASGDRRYEQY
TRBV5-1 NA ASSLRAGSSEQY
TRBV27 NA ASSLGGRGTYEQY
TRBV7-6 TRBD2 ASSPSLAGDISGELF
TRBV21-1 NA ASSPRLGEAKNIQY
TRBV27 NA ASSPRRYGANVLT
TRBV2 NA ASSEGRGGGYT
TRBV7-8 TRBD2 ASSRTSGGLGTDTQY
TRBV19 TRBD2 ASSSWTSGGNEQF
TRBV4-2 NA ASSQVGAAGPRNTEAF
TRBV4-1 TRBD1 ASSQDSGTGQNIQY
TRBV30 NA AWSGGNNEKLF